Presented here are 14 T cell receptor beta chains from one specimen sequenced in a study of OX40 agonist ivuxolimab in advanced cancers. Measured with immunoSEQ multiplex PCR; TCRdb has only the in-frame clones, and not every one. The table includes about 94,000 clones, 94% detected once. This specimen was CD4+ or CD8+ T cells sorted from blood, taken in a trial of the OX40 agonist ivuxolimab. These receptors were collected from an adult with an advanced solid tumor such as melanoma, head and neck, liver or kidney cancer.

The chain carries TRBV2 and TRBJ1-1; TRBD1 agrees at 7 bases. The CDR3 length is 14 residues. The ends lost 7 bases at V and 1 base at J; junction bases unmatched: 6. Germline CDR1 reads SNHLY; CDR2 reads FYNNEI. Here the CDR3 DNA reads TGTGCCAGCAACGGCAACAGGGGGAACACTGAAGCTTTCTTT. This translates into CASNGNRGNTEAFF.

This chain links TRBV18 with TRBJ2-7; 7 bases map to TRBD2. The CDR3 extends over 15 amino acids. V lost 3 bases, J lost 2 bases, and 7 bases stayed unmatched. Germline values: CDR1 KGHSH, CDR2 LQKENI. CDR3 sequence (DNA): TGTGCCAGCTCACCCCCGGCTAGCGGAGCCTACGAGCAGTACTTC. Its protein product is CASSPPASGAYEQYF.

V and J are TRBV9 and TRBJ2-2; D call uncertain. This CDR3 contains 15 residues. Deletions cut 4 bases from V and 3 bases from J, with 13 bases between. Per the germline V gene, CDR1 is SGDLS and CDR2 is YYNGEE. The CDR3 DNA follows: TGTGCCAGCAGCCCCCGACTCGCGGACACCGGGGAGCTGTTTTTT. This encodes CASSPRLADTGELFF. The variable domain in full, completed from reference TRBV9 and TRBJ2-2, reads DSGVTQTPKHLITATGQRVTLRCSPRSGDLSVYWYQQSLDQGLQFLIQYYNGEERAKGNILERFSAQQFPDLHSELNLSSLELGDSALYFCASSPRLADTGELFFGEGSRLTVL.

This clone appeared a single time. The chain carries TRBV5-4 and TRBJ1-1; 7 nucleotides line up with TRBD1. Germline-derived CDR1 and CDR2 are SGHNT and YYREEE (reference sequence). The CDR3 totals 15 residues. V was clipped by 4 bases and J by 1 base; unmatched bases: 7. CDR3 DNA: TGTGCCAGCAGCCAAGAGGGACAGTCGAACACTGAAGCTTTCTTT. It is translated as CASSQEGQSNTEAFF.

The rearrangement joins TRBV7-4 to TRBJ1-5; TRBD1 might be the D (6 bases). The V and J ends lost 6 bases and 3 bases respectively, with 12 bases between them. The germline CDR1 and CDR2 sequences are SGHVT and SQSDAQ. This CDR3 region has 14 residues. This CDR3 is CASSLRQANQPQHF. Written as DNA, the CDR3 is TGTGCCAGCAGTTTGAGACAGGCCAATCAGCCCCAGCATTTT.

CDR3 in amino acids: CASSLASGGASTDTQYF. The CDR3 nucleotides read TGTGCCAGCAGCTTAGCTAGCGGGGGGGCTAGCACAGATACGCAGTATTTT. V is TRBV7-2 and J is TRBJ2-3; TRBD2 matches at 11 bases. This CDR3 region has 17 residues. The V and J ends lost 0 bases and 0 bases, in that order; junction bases with no gene match: 2. The germline V gene has CDR1 SGHTA and CDR2 FQGNSA.

V gene TRBV11-2 combines with J gene TRBJ2-7; D could derive from TRBD1 or TRBD2 (9 bases each). Germline lookup yields CDR1 SGHAT and CDR2 FQNNGV. V dropped 2 bases and J dropped 3 bases, with 14 bases sitting between them. The length of the CDR3 is 15 residues. The CDR3 DNA reads as TGTGCCAGCAGCTTACTAGCGGGACAGGGCTACGAGCAGTACTTC. Translation gives CASSLLAGQGYEQYF.

This clone was detected only once. The chain combines TRBV20-1 with TRBJ1-1, with D hard to call. The germline gives CDR1 DFQATT, CDR2 SNEGSKA (reference sequence). This CDR3 has 11 residues. Trimming pared 3 bases from V and 3 bases from J, leaving 5 bases between. CDR3 DNA: TGCAGTGCTAGGTTTGACACTGAAGCTTTCTTT. It encodes CSARFDTEAFF.

This rearrangement joins TRBV18 to TRBJ1-5, with TRBD1 matching over 9 bases. The CDR3 extends over 19 amino acids. V lost 1 base to trimming and J lost 0 bases; unmatched junction nucleotides: 10. CDR1 is KGHSH and CDR2 is LQKENI in the germline V gene. The CDR3 loop reads CASSPRGQGPFNSNQPQHF. The DNA for the CDR3 is TGTGCCAGCTCACCACGGGGACAGGGCCCGTTTAATAGCAATCAGCCCCAGCATTTT.

The chain recombines TRBV2 with TRBJ2-2; no clear D. V shed 8 bases and J shed 1 base, with 11 bases lying between them. Germline assignment: CDR1 SNHLY and CDR2 FYNNEI. This CDR3 spans 14 amino acids. For the CDR3, the DNA is TGTGCCAGCGTCTTGACGGGGAACACCGGGGAGCTGTTTTTT. Translation gives CASVLTGNTGELFF. Looking up the rest from reference TRBV2 and TRBJ2-2 gives the full variable domain: EPEVTQTPSHQVTQMGQEVILRCVPISNHLYFYWYRQILGQKVEFLVSFYNNEISEKSEIFDDQFSVERPDGSNFTLKIRSTKLEDSAMYFCASVLTGNTGELFFGEGSRLTVL.

The chain employs TRBV30 and TRBJ1-1; 7 positions match TRBD1. V lost 4 bases to trimming and J lost 2 bases; unmatched junction nucleotides: 10. This CDR3 spans 15 amino acids. The germline gives CDR1 GTSNPN, CDR2 SVGIG (reference sequence). The CDR3: CAWTRSGGINTEAFF. The CDR3 nucleotides are TGTGCCTGGACGAGGTCAGGGGGGATCAACACTGAAGCTTTCTTT.

The V gene is TRBV19, the J gene TRBJ2-4, with D possibly matching TRBD1 (5 bases). V was shortened by 4 bases and J by 6 bases, with 19 bases between the two germline ends. The CDR3 is made up of 16 amino acids. Germline loops: CDR1 LNHDA, CDR2 SQIVND (reference sequence). CDR3 loop: CASSTDRWAAGNIQYF. Written as DNA, the CDR3 is TGTGCCAGTAGTACCGACAGATGGGCTGCCGGAAACATTCAGTACTTC. Full variable domain (remainder filled in from reference TRBV19 and TRBJ2-4): DGGITQSPKYLFRKEGQNVTLSCEQNLNHDAMYWYRQDPGQGLRLIYYSQIVNDFQKGDIAEGYSVSREKKESFPLTVTSAQKNPTAFYLCASSTDRWAAGNIQYFGAGTRLSVL.

Worth noting for this clone: The sample contains more than one DNA sequence encoding this CDR3. V usage is TRBV4-1 and J usage is TRBJ1-4; 7 bases agree with TRBD1. Losses at the gene ends were 0 bases for V and 0 bases for J; bases not matched to a gene: 13. Germline assignment: CDR1 MGHRA and CDR2 YSYEKL. The CDR3 runs 20 residues. The DNA of the CDR3 is TGCGCCAGCAGCCAAGACATAGGAGGGGGCTCGAGTTCAACTAATGAAAAACTGTTTTTT. Its translation: CASSQDIGGGSSSTNEKLFF.

The rearrangement uses TRBV6-5 and TRBJ2-7, with 11 bases identical to TRBD2. CDR3 length equals 15 residues. Germline V gene data show CDR1 as MNHEY and CDR2 as SVGAGI. Losses at the gene ends were 1 base for V and 3 bases for J; bases not matched to a gene: 2. This CDR3 is CASSYLTSGSYEQYF. The CDR3 DNA follows: TGTGCCAGCAGTTACTTAACTAGCGGGAGCTACGAGCAGTACTTC.